The 3 T cell receptor beta chains presented below share a single source sample, sequenced in a study of shared clonotypes between healthy human individuals. Assay used: immunoSEQ multiplex PCR; TCRdb lists only in-frame clones, some missing. The sample has 2,500,000 or so clones, roughly 92% seen once. Sequencing was performed on naive CD4+ T cells sorted from blood. As to subset: CD45RA+ positively selected. These receptors were taken from a man aged 18 to 35 in good health.

This chain links TRBV29-1 with TRBJ2-2; no definite D call. The CDR3 totals 13 residues. The V gene's germline CDR1 is SQVTM and CDR2 ANQGSEA. Trimming pared 1 base from V and 4 bases from J, leaving 7 bases between. CDR3 DNA: TGCAGCGTTGAAGGGTCGATCACCGGGGAGCTGTTTTTT. Translation: CSVEGSITGELFF.

The chain employs TRBV27 and TRBJ1-3, with D uncertain. This CDR3 comprises 13 residues. Germline V gene sequence: CDR1 MNHEY, CDR2 SMNVEV (reference sequence). Deletions cut 6 bases from V and 0 bases from J, with 6 bases between. The CDR3 DNA follows: TGTGCCAGCAGGCAAGACTCTGGAAACACCATATATTTT. It encodes CASRQDSGNTIYF.

A word on this clone: The sample has other DNA sequences that encode this CDR3 too. The chain joins TRBV9 to TRBJ1-6; TRBD1 might be the D (5 bases). Germline V gene data show CDR1 as SGDLS and CDR2 as YYNGEE. Trimming removed 0 bases at V and 7 bases at J, with 8 bases between. This CDR3 is 14 amino acids long. CDR3 amino acids: CASSVGGRNSPLHF. Written as DNA, the CDR3 is TGTGCCAGCAGCGTAGGGGGACGGAATTCACCCCTCCACTTT.